This T cell receptor beta chain was documented in a study of brain T cells in children with intractable seizures. Notes on the study in general: HCMV serostatus was not known, and viral specificity came from CDR3 similarity only. Absence of clones before surgery may stem from lower sequencing depth.

The sample's time point: blood from clinic visit 5 months post-surgery; TSC patient then seizure free. Sequencing was limited to surgery cases with top T cell transcript signatures in brain tissue. Patients received at least one anti-epileptic drug before surgery. Germline CDR1 reads SEHNR; CDR2 reads FQNEAQ (reference sequence). This CDR3 region has 16 residues. Trimming shortened V by 4 bases and J by 4 bases, and 18 bases separated the two germline ends. The assay was immunoSEQ multiplex PCR, and TCRdb's table has in-frame clones only and misses some. The sample contains 340,000 or so clones, over 90% of which appear only once. The sample holds one count of this clone. What it binds is not known.

The TCR sequence derives from a boy under two years old with tuberous sclerosis and intractable seizures. The chain recombines TRBV7-9 with TRBJ2-3, with D possibly called TRBD1 or TRBD2 (5 bases each). Material: peripheral blood, obtained approximately 5 months after surgery. In nucleotides, the CDR3 is TGTGCCAGCAGCTCCCAGGGAGACTCCTTCCCAGATACGCAGTATTTT. Its protein is CASSSQGDSFPDTQYF.